This T cell receptor beta chain is drawn from a study of T-cell reconstitution after alpha-beta-depleted transplantation in children. The study's findings and limits: About two months after transplant, alpha-beta T cells reportedly came from several hundred expanded graft clones. T-cell numbers and diversity, one year after transplant, stemmed largely from T cells that were newly produced.

CDR3 size: 18 residues. J lost 5 bases, V lost 0 bases, and 16 bases had no gene match. Germline CDR1 and CDR2: SQVTM and ANQGSEA. A note on this clonotype: No antigen is known for it.

Unique molecular identifiers were incorporated during preparation of the TCRbeta library. A single record per CDR3 protein comes from TCRdb applying MiXCR to the PCR reads. The repertoire has 450,000 to 600,000 distinct CDR3 sequences, roughly 13% of them found once; the top ten carry about 2.2%. V is TRBV29-1 and J is TRBJ2-1; TRBD2 matches at 7 bases. The origin of this receptor is a male patient aged 10 to 17 who had a stem cell transplant for acute myeloid leukemia, so the T cells may come from the graft donor. This material consisted of PBMCs, mostly from graft donor cells, taken 360 days after TCRalphabeta/CD19-depleted stem cell transplant. CDR3: CSVEDLLPLREPHNEQFF. CDR3 in DNA: TGCAGCGTTGAAGATCTCCTTCCTTTGCGGGAGCCCCACAATGAGCAGTTCTTC.